This record concerns one T cell receptor (beta chain) sequence. This sample was taken from a study of blood T cell repertoires in COVID-19. Study context: Sites across the United States, Italy and Spain contributed samples from acute and convalescent COVID-19. Sample material is recorded as cDNA or gDNA derived from T cells, B-cell-depleted T cells, or PBMCs.

This CDR3 comprises 15 residues. Germline V gene sequence: CDR1 SGHTS, CDR2 YDEGEE. With 0 bases removed from V and 7 bases from J, the gap between germline ends came to 14 bases. Original data processing: Nucleated cell number was recorded as an estimate derived from reference gene primer amplification. Clones were sequenced by immunoSEQ multiplex PCR, and TCRdb holds only the in-frame ones, with some missing. That table supplies the V and J calls and clone size; D and trimming were determined from the DNA. Here the sample spans under 130,000 clones, around 84% being singletons. The chain couples TRBV5-8 to TRBJ2-1, with D possibly TRBD1 on 5 matching bases. Sequencing used peripheral blood. This sequence originates from a human donor in a cohort sampled during active COVID-19. CDR3 amino acids: CASSLVGVFPNEQFF. The CDR3 DNA reads TGTGCCAGCAGCTTGGTAGGGGTCTTTCCGAATGAGCAGTTCTTC.